This paragraph covers one T cell receptor beta chain sequence. Its antigen is unknown. Vbeta (60) and Jbeta (13) primers were used in the PCR. Clones were read by immunoSEQ multiplex PCR, and TCRdb kept only the in-frame ones, dropping some. In the table there are approximately 100,000 clones, around 73% of which are singletons. This entry comes from a study of cytomegalovirus exposure and HLA in healthy donors. Study-wide results and caveats: TCR beta V- and J-gene trimming, according to a later analysis, was linked to a missense DCLRE1C variant.

Germline CDR1 reads ENHRY; CDR2 reads SYGVKD. The CDR3 is 14 residues long. The trim removed 10 bases at V and 8 bases at J, leaving 16 bases unmatched. The chain couples TRBV10-3 to TRBJ1-2; 7 bases map to TRBD1. The TCR originated in a woman in her 40s in good health and CMV-seronegative. The sequencing input was PBMCs. The CDR3 protein is CASGNTARTGGYTF. The CDR3 nucleotides are TGTGCCAGCGGGAACACAGCGAGGACAGGAGGCTACACCTTC.